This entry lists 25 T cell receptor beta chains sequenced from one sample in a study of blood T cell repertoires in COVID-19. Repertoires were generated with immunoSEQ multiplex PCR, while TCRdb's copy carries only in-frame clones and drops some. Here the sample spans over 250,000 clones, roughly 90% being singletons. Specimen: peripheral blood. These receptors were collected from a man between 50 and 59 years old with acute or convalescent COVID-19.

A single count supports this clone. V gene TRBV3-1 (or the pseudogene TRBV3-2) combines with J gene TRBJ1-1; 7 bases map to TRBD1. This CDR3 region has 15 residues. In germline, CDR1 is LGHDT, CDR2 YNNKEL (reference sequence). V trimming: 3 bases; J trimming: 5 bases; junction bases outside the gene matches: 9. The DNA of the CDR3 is TGTGCCAGCAGCCAGAGACAGGGCTGGGGGACTGAAGCTTTCTTT. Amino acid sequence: CASSQRQGWGTEAFF.

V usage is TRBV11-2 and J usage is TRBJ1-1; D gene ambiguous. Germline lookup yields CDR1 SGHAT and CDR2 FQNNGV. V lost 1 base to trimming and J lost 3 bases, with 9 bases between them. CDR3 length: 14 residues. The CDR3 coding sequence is TGTGCCAGCAGCTTAGGCGATTATTACACTGAAGCTTTCTTT. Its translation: CASSLGDYYTEAFF.

Written as DNA, the CDR3 is TGTGCCAGCAGTTCACATACAGGGGAGTCGGCTTTCTTT. Translating it yields CASSSHTGESAFF. The gene calls are TRBV27 and TRBJ1-1; TRBD1 aligns across 7 bases. The CDR3 runs 13 residues. J was trimmed by 11 bases and V by 4 bases; bases with no gene match: 10. The germline CDR1 and CDR2 sequences are MNHEY and SMNVEV (reference sequence).

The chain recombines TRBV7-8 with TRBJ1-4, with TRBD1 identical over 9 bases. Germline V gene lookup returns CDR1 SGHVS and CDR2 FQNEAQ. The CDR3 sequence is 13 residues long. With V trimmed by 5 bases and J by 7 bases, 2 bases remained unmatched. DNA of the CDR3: TGTGCCAGCAGCCGGACAGGGGCTGAAAAACTGTTTTTT. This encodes CASSRTGAEKLFF. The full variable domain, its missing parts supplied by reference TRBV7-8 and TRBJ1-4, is GAGVSQSPRYKVAKRGQDVALRCDPISGHVSLFWYQQALGQGPEFLTYFQNEAQLDKSGLPSDRFFAERPEGSVSTLKIQRTQQEDSAVYLCASSRTGAEKLFFGSGTQLSVL.

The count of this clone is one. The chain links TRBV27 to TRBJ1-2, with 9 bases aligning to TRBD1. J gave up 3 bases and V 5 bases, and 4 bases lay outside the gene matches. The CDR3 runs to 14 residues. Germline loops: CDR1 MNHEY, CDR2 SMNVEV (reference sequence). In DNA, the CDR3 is TGTGCCAGCAGTACCACAGGGGGCGACTATGGCTACACCTTC. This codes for CASSTTGGDYGYTF.

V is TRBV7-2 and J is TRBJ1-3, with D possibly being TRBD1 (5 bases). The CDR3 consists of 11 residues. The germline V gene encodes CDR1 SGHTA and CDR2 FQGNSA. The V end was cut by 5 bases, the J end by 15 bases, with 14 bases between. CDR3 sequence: CASSLGGDGYF. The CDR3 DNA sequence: TGTGCCAGCAGCCTTGGGGGGGACGGATATTTT.

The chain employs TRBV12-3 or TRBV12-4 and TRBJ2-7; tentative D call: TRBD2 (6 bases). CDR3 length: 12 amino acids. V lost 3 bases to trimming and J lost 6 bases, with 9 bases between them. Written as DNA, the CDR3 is TGTGCCAGCAGTTTGGGGGGATCCGAGCAGTACTTC. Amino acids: CASSLGGSEQYF.

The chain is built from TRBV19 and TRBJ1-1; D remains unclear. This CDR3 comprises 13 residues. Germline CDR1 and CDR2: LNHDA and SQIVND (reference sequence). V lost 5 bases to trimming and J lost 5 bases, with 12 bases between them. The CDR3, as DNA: TGTGCCAGTAGTGGCGGCCCCCGGACTGAAGCTTTCTTT. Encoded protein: CASSGGPRTEAFF.

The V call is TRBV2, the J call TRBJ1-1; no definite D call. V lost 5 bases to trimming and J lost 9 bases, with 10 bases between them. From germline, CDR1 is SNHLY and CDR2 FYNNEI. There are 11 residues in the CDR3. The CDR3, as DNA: TGTGCCAGCAGTCTTCTCGGGAAAGCTTTCTTT. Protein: CASSLLGKAFF.

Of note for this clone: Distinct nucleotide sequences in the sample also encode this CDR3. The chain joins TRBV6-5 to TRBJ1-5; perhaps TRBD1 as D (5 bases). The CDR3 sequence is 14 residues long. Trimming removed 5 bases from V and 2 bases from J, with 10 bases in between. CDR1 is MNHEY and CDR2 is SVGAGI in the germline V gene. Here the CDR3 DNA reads TGTGCCAGCAGTCCCGCGGGGGGCAATCAGCCCCAGCATTTT. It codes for CASSPAGGNQPQHF.

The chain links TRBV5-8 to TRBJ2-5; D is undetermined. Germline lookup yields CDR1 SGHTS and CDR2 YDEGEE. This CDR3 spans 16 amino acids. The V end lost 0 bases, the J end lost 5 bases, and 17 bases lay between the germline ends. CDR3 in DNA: TGTGCCAGCAGCTTGGGGAGTGCGGTCTTGCTGGAGACCCAGTACTTC. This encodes CASSLGSAVLLETQYF.

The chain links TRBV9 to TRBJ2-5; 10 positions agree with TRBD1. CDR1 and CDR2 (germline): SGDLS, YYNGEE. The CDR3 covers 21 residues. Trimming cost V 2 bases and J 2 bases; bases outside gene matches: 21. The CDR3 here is CASSVSTSRGQGIREQETQYF. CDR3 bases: TGTGCCAGCAGCGTGAGTACTTCGAGGGGACAGGGGATAAGGGAACAAGAGACCCAGTACTTC.

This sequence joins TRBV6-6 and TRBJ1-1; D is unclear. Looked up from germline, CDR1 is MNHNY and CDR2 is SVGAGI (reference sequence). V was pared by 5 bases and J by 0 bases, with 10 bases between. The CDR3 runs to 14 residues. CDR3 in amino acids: CASSQQSMNTEAFF. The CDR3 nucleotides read TGTGCCAGCAGTCAACAATCCATGAACACTGAAGCTTTCTTT.

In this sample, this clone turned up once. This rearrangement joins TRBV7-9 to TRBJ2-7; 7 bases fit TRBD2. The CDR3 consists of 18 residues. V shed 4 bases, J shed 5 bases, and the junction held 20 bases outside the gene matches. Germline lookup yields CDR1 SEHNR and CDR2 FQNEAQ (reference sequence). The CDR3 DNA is TGTGCCAGCAGCTCCCTTGGTCAAGCGGGGCTCTCCCACCACGAGCAGTACTTC. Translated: CASSSLGQAGLSHHEQYF.

Here the CDR3 reads CASSLSHSNTEAFF. In nucleotides, the CDR3 is TGCGCCAGCAGCTTGTCACATTCGAACACTGAAGCTTTCTTT. The chain joins TRBV5-1 to TRBJ1-1, with unresolved D. Germline CDR1 and CDR2: SGHRS and YFSETQ. V was cut by 1 base and J by 1 base, with 8 bases left in between. This CDR3 contains 14 residues.

The CDR3 sequence: CASTPGGTDYRTF. DNA of the CDR3: TGTGCCAGCACACCAGGAGGGACAGATTATAGGACCTTC. The chain joins TRBV3-1 (or the pseudogene TRBV3-2) to TRBJ1-2; TRBD1 aligns across 7 bases. Trimming took 7 bases from V and 14 from J; bases not matched to a gene: 16. The CDR3 contains 13 residues. Germline V lookup: CDR1 LGHDT, CDR2 YNNKEL (reference sequence).

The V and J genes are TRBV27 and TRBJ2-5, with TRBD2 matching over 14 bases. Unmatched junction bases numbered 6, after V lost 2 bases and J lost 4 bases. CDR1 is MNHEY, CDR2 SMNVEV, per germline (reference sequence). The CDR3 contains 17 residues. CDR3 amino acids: CASSLLTSGGAGETQYF. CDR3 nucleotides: TGTGCCAGCAGTTTACTGACTAGCGGGGGGGCTGGAGAGACCCAGTACTTC.

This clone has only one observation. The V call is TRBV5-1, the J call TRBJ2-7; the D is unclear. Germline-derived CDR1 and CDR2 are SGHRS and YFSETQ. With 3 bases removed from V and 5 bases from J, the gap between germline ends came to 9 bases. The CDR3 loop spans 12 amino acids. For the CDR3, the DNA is TGCGCCAGCAGCTCCAACACAGACGAGCAGTACTTC. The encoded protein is CASSSNTDEQYF.

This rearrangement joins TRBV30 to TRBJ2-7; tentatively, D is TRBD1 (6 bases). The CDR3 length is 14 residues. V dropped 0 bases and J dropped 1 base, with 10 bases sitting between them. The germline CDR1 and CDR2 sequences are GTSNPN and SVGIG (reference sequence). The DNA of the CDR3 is TGTGCCTGGAGTGTACAGGACAGTTCCTACGAGCAGTACTTC. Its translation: CAWSVQDSSYEQYF. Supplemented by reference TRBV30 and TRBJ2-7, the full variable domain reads SQTIHQWPATLVQPVGSPLSLECTVEGTSNPNLYWYRQAAGRGLQLLFYSVGIGQISSEVPQNLSASRPQDRQFILSSKKLLLSDSGFYLCAWSVQDSSYEQYFGPGTRLTVT.

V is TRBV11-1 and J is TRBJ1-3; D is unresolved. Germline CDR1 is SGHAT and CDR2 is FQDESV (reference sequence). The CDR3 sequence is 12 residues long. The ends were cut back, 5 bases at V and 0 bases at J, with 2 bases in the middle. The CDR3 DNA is TGTGCCAGCAGCCTCTCTGGAAACACCATATATTTT. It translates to CASSLSGNTIYF.

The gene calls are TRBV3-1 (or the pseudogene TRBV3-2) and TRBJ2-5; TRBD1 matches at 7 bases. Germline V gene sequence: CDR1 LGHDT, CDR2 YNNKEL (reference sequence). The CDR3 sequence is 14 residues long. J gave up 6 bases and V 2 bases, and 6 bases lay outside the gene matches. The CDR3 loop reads CASSQLDRVKTQYF. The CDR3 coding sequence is TGTGCCAGCAGCCAACTCGACAGGGTGAAGACCCAGTACTTC.

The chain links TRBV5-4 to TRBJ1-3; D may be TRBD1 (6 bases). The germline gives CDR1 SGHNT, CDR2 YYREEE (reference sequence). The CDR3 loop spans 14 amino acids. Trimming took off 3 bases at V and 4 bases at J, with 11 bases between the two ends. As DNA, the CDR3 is TGTGCCAGCAGCTCCGGGACAAGCGGAAACACCATATATTTT. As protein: CASSSGTSGNTIYF. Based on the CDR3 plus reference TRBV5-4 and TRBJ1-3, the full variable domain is ETGVTQSPTHLIKTRGQQVTLRCSSQSGHNTVSWYQQALGQGPQFIFQYYREEENGRGNFPPRFSGLQFPNYSSELNVNALELDDSALYLCASSSGTSGNTIYFGEGSWLTVV.

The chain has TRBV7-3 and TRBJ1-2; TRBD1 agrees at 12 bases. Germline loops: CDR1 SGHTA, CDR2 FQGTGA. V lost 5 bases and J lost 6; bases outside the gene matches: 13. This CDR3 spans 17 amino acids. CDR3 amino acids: CASSQGQGANLFDGYTF. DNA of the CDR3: TGTGCCAGCAGCCAGGGACAGGGGGCTAATTTATTCGATGGCTACACCTTC.

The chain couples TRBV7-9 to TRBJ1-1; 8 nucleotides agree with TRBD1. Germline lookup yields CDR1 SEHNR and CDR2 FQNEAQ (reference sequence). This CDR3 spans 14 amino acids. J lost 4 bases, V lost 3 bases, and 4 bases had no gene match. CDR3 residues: CASSLDDRGTEAFF. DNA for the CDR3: TGTGCCAGCAGCTTGGACGACAGGGGCACTGAAGCTTTCTTT.

CDR3 residues: CAWSSVAGLDTQYF. The CDR3 coding sequence is TGTGCCTGGAGTAGCGTAGCGGGGCTAGATACGCAGTATTTT. The rearrangement joins TRBV30 to TRBJ2-3; 8 nucleotides match TRBD2. CDR1 is GTSNPN, CDR2 SVGIG, per germline (reference sequence). With V trimmed by 2 bases and J by 5 bases, 6 bases remained unmatched. The length of the CDR3 is 14 residues.